A selection of T cell receptor beta chains follows, all from one sample in a study of T cell responses to AZD1222 COVID-19 vaccine. Sequencing used immunoSEQ multiplex PCR; TCRdb keeps in-frame clones, though not all of them. The sample lists more than 90,000 clones, approximately 86% occurring once. The sequencing used peripheral blood, collected on day 0 of AZD1222 vaccination. The origin of the receptors is an adult in good health. Both conserved end residues are part of each CDR3. The D gene is left open where the match is weak. Clone size is given for some rows only: seen once, a few or many times, or a class if the clone is expanded.

CDR3nt: TGTGCCAGCAGCAAACAGACAGGGAACTCCTACGAGCAGTACTTC
CDR3aa: CASSKQTGNSYEQYF
len: 15
d_gene: TRBD1
abundance: NA
v_gene: TRBV9
j_gene: TRBJ2-7

CDR3nt: TGTGCCAGCAGTGCAGGGATGACCTACAATGAGCAGTTCTTC
CDR3aa: CASSAGMTYNEQFF
len: 14
d_gene: NA
abundance: NA
v_gene: TRBV2
j_gene: TRBJ2-1

CDR3nt: TGTGCCACCGACGCTACAGGGGGCGACTACAATGAGCAGTTCTTC
CDR3aa: CATDATGGDYNEQFF
len: 15
d_gene: TRBD1
abundance: NA
v_gene: TRBV19
j_gene: TRBJ2-1

CDR3nt: TGCGCCAGCAGCCAAGATCTTCCGGGAGGTACAGATACGCAGTATTTT
CDR3aa: CASSQDLPGGTDTQYF
len: 16
d_gene: TRBD2
abundance: NA
v_gene: TRBV4-3
j_gene: TRBJ2-3

CDR3nt: TGTGCCAGCAGTTCCATGGCCAGGCTAAACACTGAAGCTTTCTTT
CDR3aa: CASSSMARLNTEAFF
len: 15
d_gene: NA
abundance: NA
v_gene: TRBV28
j_gene: TRBJ1-1

CDR3nt: TGTGCCAGCAGCTTAGGCCTTACAGGGAGCTCCTACAATGAGCAGTTCTTC
CDR3aa: CASSLGLTGSSYNEQFF
len: 17
d_gene: NA
abundance: once
v_gene: TRBV11-3
j_gene: TRBJ2-1

CDR3nt: TGTGCCACCAGTGATTTGGGGGGCGGTCAGCCCCAGCATTTT
CDR3aa: CATSDLGGGQPQHF
len: 14
d_gene: NA
abundance: few
v_gene: TRBV24-1
j_gene: TRBJ1-5

CDR3nt: TGCGCCAGCAGCTTGAGCGGGGTGGTGGTCCAAGAGACCCAGTACTTC
CDR3aa: CASSLSGVVVQETQYF
len: 16
d_gene: TRBD2
abundance: NA
v_gene: TRBV5-1
j_gene: TRBJ2-5

CDR3nt: TGCGCCAGCAGCTTGACGATGGTAGACACTGAAGCTTTCTTT
CDR3aa: CASSLTMVDTEAFF
len: 14
d_gene: NA
abundance: NA
v_gene: TRBV5-1
j_gene: TRBJ1-1

CDR3nt: TGTGCCAGCAGTCCCCAGGGGGCAAACTATGGCTACACCTTC
CDR3aa: CASSPQGANYGYTF
len: 14
d_gene: TRBD1
abundance: NA
v_gene: TRBV27
j_gene: TRBJ1-2

CDR3nt: TGCGCCAGCAGCCACGTGACAGGGCGTCATAACTATGGCTACACCTTC
CDR3aa: CASSHVTGRHNYGYTF
len: 16
d_gene: TRBD1
abundance: NA
v_gene: TRBV4-3
j_gene: TRBJ1-2

CDR3nt: TGTGCCAGCAGCGTTGACAGCCACTATGGCTACACCTTC
CDR3aa: CASSVDSHYGYTF
len: 13
d_gene: NA
abundance: once
v_gene: TRBV7-2
j_gene: TRBJ1-2

CDR3nt: TGTGCCAGCAGCCAGGGGGCGCGGTACACTGAAGCTTTCTTT
CDR3aa: CASSQGARYTEAFF
len: 14
d_gene: TRBD1
abundance: few
v_gene: TRBV7-2
j_gene: TRBJ1-1

CDR3nt: TGCAGTGCTAGTAGTTTGGGGCTAAAAGAGACCCAGTACTTC
CDR3aa: CSASSLGLKETQYF
len: 14
d_gene: NA
abundance: NA
v_gene: TRBV20-1
j_gene: TRBJ2-5

CDR3nt: TGTGCCAGCAGCCCGGGGCAGGGTGATCAGCCCCAGCATTTT
CDR3aa: CASSPGQGDQPQHF
len: 14
d_gene: NA
abundance: NA
v_gene: TRBV16
j_gene: TRBJ1-5

CDR3nt: TGTGCCAGTAGTCCTCAACAGGGGAACACTGAAGCTTTCTTT
CDR3aa: CASSPQQGNTEAFF
len: 14
d_gene: NA
abundance: NA
v_gene: TRBV19
j_gene: TRBJ1-1

CDR3nt: TGTGCCAGCAGCTCAAGAGGGGTGCAGGGGCGTTATGGCTACACCTTC
CDR3aa: CASSSRGVQGRYGYTF
len: 16
d_gene: NA
abundance: NA
v_gene: TRBV7-2
j_gene: TRBJ1-2

CDR3nt: TGTGCCAGCTCAGCGGACACCGGGGAGCTGTTTTTT
CDR3aa: CASSADTGELFF
len: 12
d_gene: NA
abundance: NA
v_gene: TRBV18
j_gene: TRBJ2-2

CDR3nt: TGTGCCACCCAATACGGGAGGCATCAGCCCCAGCATTTT
CDR3aa: CATQYGRHQPQHF
len: 13
d_gene: NA
abundance: NA
v_gene: TRBV10-3
j_gene: TRBJ1-5

CDR3nt: TGTGCCTGGAGTGTACTCGGGCAGGGGGCGCGAACGGGGGTGCTGTTTTTT
CDR3aa: CAWSVLGQGARTGVLFF
len: 17
d_gene: TRBD1
abundance: NA
v_gene: TRBV30
j_gene: TRBJ2-2

CDR3nt: TGTGCCAGCAGTGCGACTAGCGGAAAATACAATGAGCAGTTCTTC
CDR3aa: CASSATSGKYNEQFF
len: 15
d_gene: TRBD2
abundance: NA
v_gene: TRBV6-4
j_gene: TRBJ2-1

CDR3nt: TGTGCCAGCAGTCGACAGCCCCTTGAAGCTTTCTTT
CDR3aa: CASSRQPLEAFF
len: 12
d_gene: NA
abundance: few
v_gene: TRBV28
j_gene: TRBJ1-1

CDR3nt: TGTGCCAGCAGTAGGACGTTGAATGAGCAGTTCTTC
CDR3aa: CASSRTLNEQFF
len: 12
d_gene: NA
abundance: NA
v_gene: TRBV28
j_gene: TRBJ2-1

CDR3nt: TGTGCCAGCAGCCCCCGGACAGGGGCCTATGGCTACACCTTC
CDR3aa: CASSPRTGAYGYTF
len: 14
d_gene: TRBD1
abundance: NA
v_gene: TRBV7-2
j_gene: TRBJ1-2

CDR3nt: TGTGCCAGCAGCTTAAGCACCTCTAACAATGAGCAGTTCTTC
CDR3aa: CASSLSTSNNEQFF
len: 14
d_gene: NA
abundance: NA
v_gene: TRBV7-9
j_gene: TRBJ2-1

CDR3nt: TGTGCCAGCAGTTTAGTTTCCGTCGCTCAGCCCCAGCATTTT
CDR3aa: CASSLVSVAQPQHF
len: 14
d_gene: NA
abundance: NA
v_gene: TRBV28
j_gene: TRBJ1-5

CDR3nt: TGTGCCAGCAGCTTAGGACAGTTAGAGGTTCAGTACTTC
CDR3aa: CASSLGQLEVQYF
len: 13
d_gene: NA
abundance: NA
v_gene: TRBV7-2
j_gene: TRBJ2-4

CDR3nt: TGCGCCAGCAGCCTGAGGACTAGCGATGAGACCCAGTACTTC
CDR3aa: CASSLRTSDETQYF
len: 14
d_gene: TRBD2
abundance: NA
v_gene: TRBV4-3
j_gene: TRBJ2-5

CDR3nt: TGTGCCAGCAGCTCGGGCCTGGGACAGGGAGGGACTGAAGCTTTCTTT
CDR3aa: CASSSGLGQGGTEAFF
len: 16
d_gene: TRBD1
abundance: NA
v_gene: TRBV7-9
j_gene: TRBJ1-1

CDR3nt: TGTGCCAGCAGCTTGGGCAGCTCCTACAATGAGCAGTTCTTC
CDR3aa: CASSLGSSYNEQFF
len: 14
d_gene: NA
abundance: NA
v_gene: TRBV11-2
j_gene: TRBJ2-1

CDR3nt: TGTGCCAGCAGTTTTAAGATAAACTATGGCTACACCTTC
CDR3aa: CASSFKINYGYTF
len: 13
d_gene: NA
abundance: NA
v_gene: TRBV12-3/TRBV12-4
j_gene: TRBJ1-2

CDR3nt: TGTGCCAGCAGGAGGGACAATGAGCAGTTCTTC
CDR3aa: CASRRDNEQFF
len: 11
d_gene: NA
abundance: NA
v_gene: TRBV7-9
j_gene: TRBJ2-1

CDR3nt: TGTGCCAGCGCCCCGGGACACCTCAATTCACCCCTCCACTTT
CDR3aa: CASAPGHLNSPLHF
len: 14
d_gene: NA
abundance: NA
v_gene: TRBV19
j_gene: TRBJ1-6

CDR3nt: TGCGCCAGCAGCCCTGGGGGCGGGGTATACACTGAAGCTTTCTTT
CDR3aa: CASSPGGGVYTEAFF
len: 15
d_gene: NA
abundance: NA
v_gene: TRBV5-1
j_gene: TRBJ1-1

CDR3nt: TGTGCCAGCAGCCAAGTTCGCCAGGCTGAAGCTTTCTTT
CDR3aa: CASSQVRQAEAFF
len: 13
d_gene: NA
abundance: NA
v_gene: TRBV3-1/TRBV3-2
j_gene: TRBJ1-1

CDR3nt: TGTGCCAGCAGCTTGGCGGGACAGCACTCTGGAAACACCATATATTTT
CDR3aa: CASSLAGQHSGNTIYF
len: 16
d_gene: TRBD1
abundance: few
v_gene: TRBV5-6
j_gene: TRBJ1-3

CDR3nt: TGTGCCAGCGAAGGGGGAGCTCAAGAGACCCAGTACTTC
CDR3aa: CASEGGAQETQYF
len: 13
d_gene: NA
abundance: NA
v_gene: TRBV19
j_gene: TRBJ2-5

CDR3nt: TGTGCCAGCAGCTTCGTTGAGACTAGGGAACCCCTCCACTTT
CDR3aa: CASSFVETREPLHF
len: 14
d_gene: NA
abundance: NA
v_gene: TRBV5-6
j_gene: TRBJ1-6

CDR3nt: TGTGCCAGCAGTTTATCAGGGACAGGTGCCTACGAGCAGTACTTC
CDR3aa: CASSLSGTGAYEQYF
len: 15
d_gene: TRBD1
abundance: NA
v_gene: TRBV28
j_gene: TRBJ2-7

CDR3nt: TGTGCCAGTAGTATTGGGGACAGTAGGTCCTACGAGCAGTACTTC
CDR3aa: CASSIGDSRSYEQYF
len: 15
d_gene: TRBD1
abundance: NA
v_gene: TRBV19
j_gene: TRBJ2-7

CDR3nt: TGTGCCAGTACCTCGACGGCTGAAGCTTTCTTT
CDR3aa: CASTSTAEAFF
len: 11
d_gene: NA
abundance: NA
v_gene: TRBV19
j_gene: TRBJ1-1

CDR3nt: TGTGCCTGGGACAGGGGTTTAAGGACTGAAGCTTTCTTT
CDR3aa: CAWDRGLRTEAFF
len: 13
d_gene: TRBD1
abundance: NA
v_gene: TRBV30
j_gene: TRBJ1-1

CDR3nt: TGTGCCAGCAGCTCAGGGACCGAGCAGTACTTC
CDR3aa: CASSSGTEQYF
len: 11
d_gene: NA
abundance: few
v_gene: TRBV14
j_gene: TRBJ2-7

CDR3nt: TGTGCCAGCAGCGGGACACCGAACACCGGGGAGCTGTTTTTT
CDR3aa: CASSGTPNTGELFF
len: 14
d_gene: NA
abundance: NA
v_gene: TRBV9
j_gene: TRBJ2-2

CDR3nt: TGTGCCAGCAGCCTTTCGATCGCAGATACGCAGTATTTT
CDR3aa: CASSLSIADTQYF
len: 13
d_gene: NA
abundance: NA
v_gene: TRBV5-4
j_gene: TRBJ2-3

CDR3nt: TGTGCCAGCAGCCAAGTGGGGCCTGAAGCGGGAGGGACAGATACGCAGTATTTT
CDR3aa: CASSQVGPEAGGTDTQYF
len: 18
d_gene: TRBD2
abundance: few
v_gene: TRBV3-1/TRBV3-2
j_gene: TRBJ2-3

CDR3nt: TGCAGTGCTAGTAGGGACAGGGGGCTTAAGACCCAGTACTTC
CDR3aa: CSASRDRGLKTQYF
len: 14
d_gene: TRBD1
abundance: NA
v_gene: TRBV20-1
j_gene: TRBJ2-5

CDR3nt: TGTGCCAGCAAAATTACAGGGATAGAGGATTTACCTGGAAACACCATATATTTT
CDR3aa: CASKITGIEDLPGNTIYF
len: 18
d_gene: NA
abundance: once
v_gene: TRBV7-9
j_gene: TRBJ1-3

CDR3nt: TGTGCCAGCAGCTCCGGACTAGGGACGTACCAAGAGACCCAGTACTTC
CDR3aa: CASSSGLGTYQETQYF
len: 16
d_gene: TRBD2
abundance: NA
v_gene: TRBV7-6
j_gene: TRBJ2-5

CDR3nt: TGTGCCAGCTTTCCCTCGCGCGGGCATAACTATGGCTACACCTTC
CDR3aa: CASFPSRGHNYGYTF
len: 15
d_gene: NA
abundance: NA
v_gene: TRBV18
j_gene: TRBJ1-2

CDR3nt: TGTGCCAGCAGCTCGGCCAGGACAGAAGAGACCCAGTACTTC
CDR3aa: CASSSARTEETQYF
len: 14
d_gene: NA
abundance: few
v_gene: TRBV7-3
j_gene: TRBJ2-5

CDR3nt: TGCGCCAGCAGCTGGACTAGCGGGAATGGGGGCGGGGAGCTGTTTTTT
CDR3aa: CASSWTSGNGGGELFF
len: 16
d_gene: TRBD2
abundance: NA
v_gene: TRBV5-1
j_gene: TRBJ2-2

CDR3nt: TGCGCCAGCAGCACTTCCGGGACAGGGCTAACTGAAGCTTTCTTT
CDR3aa: CASSTSGTGLTEAFF
len: 15
d_gene: TRBD1
abundance: once
v_gene: TRBV5-1
j_gene: TRBJ1-1

CDR3nt: TGTGCCAGCAGCGTTGACAGCAACGCCTATAATTCACCCCTCCACTTT
CDR3aa: CASSVDSNAYNSPLHF
len: 16
d_gene: NA
abundance: NA
v_gene: TRBV9
j_gene: TRBJ1-6